This T cell receptor (beta chain) appears in the sequencing data of a study of blood T cell repertoires in COVID-19. The CDR3 is 11 amino acids. The germline gives CDR1 MNHEY, CDR2 SVGAGI. The germline V and J ends were trimmed by 5 bases and 5 bases, with 4 bases remaining between them. Using immunoSEQ multiplex PCR, the repertoire was profiled, and TCRdb retains in-frame clones only, with some absent. This table holds approximately 10,000 clones, 80% to 90% found once. The material sequenced was peripheral blood. This TCR derives from a human donor in a cohort sampled during active COVID-19. This chain links TRBV6-5 with TRBJ1-5; D not certain. This CDR3 reads CASSPYQPQHF. The DNA for the CDR3 is TGTGCCAGCAGTCCGTATCAGCCCCAGCATTTT.